These 32 T cell receptor beta chains share one sample of origin, sequenced in a study of graft-versus-host responses after intestinal transplantation (dated by TCRdb to the early 2020s). Library preparation employed the immunoSEQ multiplex PCR assay. Entries here come from immuneACCESS through TCRdb and include only in-frame sequences with V and J called. Some clones fail to appear in such tables; in the studies checked, an unresolved V gene covers under half of the shortfall, and the cause of the remainder is unknown. In this sample the table shows 15,000 to 20,000 clones, around 87% of which occur a single time. Roughly 6.6% of the sample is in the top ten clones. The specimen was bone marrow, collected roughly 120 days after intestinal transplantation. These receptors were taken from a human patient who received an intestinal transplant, so some T cells may come from the graft donor.

As DNA, the CDR3 is TGTGCCAGCAACAGGGGGGCTAGTGGCTACACCTTC. Encoded protein: CASNRGASGYTF. The rearrangement joins TRBV6-1 to TRBJ1-2, with 8 positions matching TRBD1. The CDR3 extends over 12 amino acids. CDR1 and CDR2 (germline): MNHNS, SASEGT. The J segment lost 7 bases and the V segment lost 7 bases, leaving 5 bases of the junction unmatched.

The chain has TRBV7-8 and TRBJ1-1; D gene uncertain. Per the germline V gene, CDR1 is SGHVS and CDR2 is FQNEAQ. The CDR3 is 15 residues long. V lost 5 bases to trimming and J lost 2 bases, with 15 bases between them. The CDR3 protein is CASSILSTGNTEAFF. CDR3 bases: TGTGCCAGCAGCATACTAAGTACGGGTAACACTGAAGCTTTCTTT.

V is TRBV28 and J is TRBJ2-7; perhaps TRBD2 as D (5 bases). CDR3 length: 14 amino acids. Deletions cut 5 bases from V and 0 bases from J, with 11 bases between. Germline CDR1 and CDR2: MDHEN and SYDVKM. The CDR3 reads CASSMDLASYEQYF. The CDR3 DNA reads TGTGCCAGCAGTATGGACTTAGCCTCCTACGAGCAGTACTTC.

The rearrangement joins TRBV28 to TRBJ1-4, with a possible D match to TRBD1 (6 bases). The CDR3 totals 16 residues. V was pared by 6 bases and J by 0 bases, with 14 bases between. Germline CDR1 reads MDHEN; CDR2 reads SYDVKM. CDR3 in amino acids: CASSQGRGPTNEKLFF. In nucleotides, the CDR3 is TGTGCCAGCAGCCAGGGGAGGGGTCCAACTAATGAAAAACTGTTTTTT.

The J gene is TRBJ1-2, the V gene TRBV6-6, with D uncertain. The germline CDR1 and CDR2 sequences are MNHNY and SVGAGI (reference sequence). This CDR3 spans 13 amino acids. Trimming removed 2 bases at V and 2 bases at J, with 6 bases between. CDR3 region: CASSYAANYGYTF. CDR3 nucleotide sequence: TGTGCCAGCAGTTACGCGGCAAACTATGGCTACACCTTC.

In this sample, this clone turned up once. The rearrangement uses TRBV27 and TRBJ2-7, with D perhaps matching TRBD2 (6 bases). The germline V gene encodes CDR1 MNHEY and CDR2 SMNVEV (reference sequence). This CDR3 spans 12 amino acids. Trimming took 2 bases from V and 6 from J, leaving 8 bases between them. The CDR3 loop reads CASSLIGGEQYF. The CDR3 DNA reads as TGTGCCAGCAGTTTAATCGGGGGCGAGCAGTACTTC.

This clone was observed once. The V gene is TRBV11-2, the J gene TRBJ2-1; no definite D call. Trimming took off 5 bases at V and 6 bases at J, with 8 bases between the two ends. CDR3 length: 12 amino acids. Germline CDR1 and CDR2: SGHAT and FQNNGV. Here the CDR3 DNA reads TGTGCCAGCAGCGTAATACCCAATGAGCAGTTCTTC. Translating gives CASSVIPNEQFF.

The chain joins TRBV4-2 to TRBJ1-5; tentative D call: TRBD1 (6 bases). The CDR3 totals 15 residues. Trimming took 0 bases from V and 3 from J, leaving 9 bases between them. The germline CDR1 and CDR2 sequences are LGHNA and YNFKEQ. DNA of the CDR3: TGTGCCAGCAGCCAAGAACAGGGTCCCAATCAGCCCCAGCATTTT. This codes for CASSQEQGPNQPQHF.

The chain has TRBV9 and TRBJ1-4; unclear D gene. Trimming took off 3 bases at V and 10 bases at J, with 10 bases between the two ends. Germline lookup yields CDR1 SGDLS and CDR2 YYNGEE. The length of the CDR3 is 12 residues. The CDR3 region has the DNA TGTGCCAGCAGCGGGGAGGACGGAAAACTGTTTTTT. Translated: CASSGEDGKLFF.

The chain has TRBV6-1 and TRBJ1-5; D remains unclear. Looked up from germline, CDR1 is MNHNS and CDR2 is SASEGT. CDR3 length: 15 amino acids. V was cut by 3 bases and J by 0 bases, with 9 bases left in between. The CDR3 spells CASSEVPGSNQPQHF. CDR3 nucleotide sequence: TGTGCCAGCAGTGAGGTACCCGGTAGCAATCAGCCCCAGCATTTT.

The rearrangement joins TRBV11-2 to TRBJ2-2; a possible D gene is TRBD2 (5 bases). Germline V gives CDR1 SGHAT, CDR2 FQNNGV. V shed 5 bases and J shed 7 bases, with 14 bases lying between them. The CDR3 contains 14 residues. The CDR3 sequence: CASSGGIRGGELFF. The CDR3 DNA follows: TGTGCCAGCAGCGGAGGTATCCGGGGCGGGGAGCTGTTTTTT.

This clone was seen a single time. The J gene is TRBJ1-5, the V gene TRBV28, with D possibly being TRBD1 (5 bases). The CDR3 extends over 16 amino acids. With 5 bases removed from V and 3 bases from J, the gap between germline ends came to 17 bases. Per germline, CDR1 MDHEN and CDR2 SYDVKM. CDR3 in amino acids: CASSVTQGFDNQPQHF. The DNA of the CDR3 is TGTGCCAGCAGTGTTACCCAGGGATTTGACAATCAGCCCCAGCATTTT.

V usage is TRBV11-2 and J usage is TRBJ2-6; D uncertain. This CDR3 is 18 amino acids long. In germline, CDR1 is SGHAT, CDR2 FQNNGV. Trimming left V 5 bases short and J 5 bases short, with 22 bases between. This chain's CDR3 is CASSRLCKQQSRANVLTF. For the CDR3, the DNA is TGTGCCAGCAGCAGGCTCTGCAAGCAACAAAGTCGGGCCAACGTCCTGACTTTC.

The CDR3 nucleotides are TGTGCCAGCAGCGGGGACCTCAGCACAGATACGCAGTATTTT. The encoded protein is CASSGDLSTDTQYF. The chain combines TRBV7-8 with TRBJ2-3; the D call may be TRBD1 or TRBD2 (5 bases each). The germline gives CDR1 SGHVS, CDR2 FQNEAQ. Deletions cut 5 bases from V and 0 bases from J, with 9 bases between. The CDR3 covers 14 residues. Looking up the rest from reference TRBV7-8 and TRBJ2-3 gives the full variable domain: GAGVSQSPRYKVAKRGQDVALRCDPISGHVSLFWYQQALGQGPEFLTYFQNEAQLDKSGLPSDRFFAERPEGSVSTLKIQRTQQEDSAVYLCASSGDLSTDTQYFGPGTRLTVL.

The chain uses TRBV5-6 and TRBJ1-2; the match to TRBD1 covers 8 bases. J lost 4 bases, V lost 4 bases, and 6 bases had no gene match. The CDR3 is made up of 14 amino acids. The germline V gene has CDR1 SGHDT and CDR2 YYEEEE. The CDR3 DNA reads TGTGCCAGCAGCCTTGGGACAGGTCCCTATGGCTACACCTTC. Its protein product is CASSLGTGPYGYTF.

The chain employs TRBV5-4 and TRBJ1-2, with TRBD1 matching 9 bases. Trimming took 0 bases from V and 7 from J; bases not matched to a gene: 4. This CDR3 is built from 14 residues. Germline V gene lookup returns CDR1 SGHNT and CDR2 YYREEE (reference sequence). As DNA, the CDR3 is TGTGCCAGCAGCTTGGACAGGGGGCGCGTTGGCTACACCTTC. It is translated as CASSLDRGRVGYTF.

The chain couples TRBV4-3 to TRBJ2-2; D may be TRBD2 (6 bases). There are 15 residues in the CDR3. Trimming took off 4 bases at V and 5 bases at J, with 14 bases between the two ends. Germline lookup yields CDR1 LGHNA and CDR2 YSLEER. The CDR3 here is CASSPAGRETGELFF. The CDR3 DNA is TGCGCCAGCAGCCCCGCGGGGCGAGAGACCGGGGAGCTGTTTTTT.

This sequence joins TRBV27 and TRBJ1-2; unclear D gene. Germline-derived CDR1 and CDR2 are MNHEY and SMNVEV (reference sequence). There are 17 residues in the CDR3. The ends were cut back, 1 base at V and 0 bases at J, with 15 bases in the middle. Here the CDR3 reads CASSLLAPDGSNYGYTF. CDR3 bases: TGTGCCAGCAGTTTATTAGCCCCCGACGGTTCTAACTATGGCTACACCTTC.

In this sample, this clone turned up once. This sequence joins TRBV27 and TRBJ2-7; TRBD2 is a possible D gene (6 bases). With 3 bases removed from V and 1 base from J, the gap between germline ends came to 10 bases. CDR1 and CDR2 (germline): MNHEY, SMNVEV (reference sequence). The CDR3 has 14 amino acids. CDR3 nucleotides: TGTGCCAGCAGTTTGGGTAGCGGATCCTACGAGCAGTACTTC. As protein: CASSLGSGSYEQYF.

This clone was counted once. The chain has TRBV7-9 and TRBJ2-1; D remains unclear. Germline CDR1 is SEHNR and CDR2 is FQNEAQ (reference sequence). The CDR3 sequence is 13 residues long. Trimming removed 2 bases from V and 3 bases from J, with 5 bases in between. In DNA form, the CDR3 reads TGTGCCAGCAGCTTAAACGGCTACAATGAGCAGTTCTTC. It yields the protein CASSLNGYNEQFF.

CDR3 nucleotides: TGCGCCAGCAGCCAAGGACGGAGAGGGGATACGCAGTATTTT. Encoded protein: CASSQGRRGDTQYF. The chain employs TRBV4-3 and TRBJ2-3; weak D call: TRBD2 (5 bases). Trimming pared 1 base from V and 6 bases from J, leaving 11 bases between. The CDR3 contains 14 residues. Germline CDR1 and CDR2: LGHNA and YSLEER.

The chain recombines TRBV6-5 with TRBJ2-7; D is ambiguous. The length of the CDR3 is 14 residues. Trimming removed 1 base at V and 1 base at J, with 8 bases between. Germline values: CDR1 MNHEY, CDR2 SVGAGI. In nucleotides, the CDR3 is TGTGCCAGCAGTTACTGGGCAGGATCCTACGAGCAGTACTTC. This gives the protein CASSYWAGSYEQYF.

The V gene is TRBV4-3, the J gene TRBJ2-7, with TRBD2 matching 9 bases. After removal of 3 bases from V and 2 bases from J, the junction contained 5 bases not matched to a gene. CDR3 size: 15 residues. In germline, CDR1 is LGHNA, CDR2 YSLEER. The CDR3 reads CASSHTSGLPYEQYF. As DNA, the CDR3 is TGCGCCAGCAGCCATACTAGCGGGCTCCCCTACGAGCAGTACTTC.

The chain joins TRBV14 to TRBJ2-7, with TRBD2 matching 15 bases. The CDR3 is made up of 16 amino acids. Germline CDR1 reads SGHDN; CDR2 reads FVKESK. V lost 3 bases and J lost 3; bases outside the gene matches: 3. The CDR3 region has the DNA TGTGCCAGCAGCCAGGTGGGACTAGCGGGAGGCTACGAGCAGTACTTC. Its protein is CASSQVGLAGGYEQYF. Looking up the rest from reference TRBV14 and TRBJ2-7 gives the full variable domain: EAGVTQFPSHSVIEKGQTVTLRCDPISGHDNLYWYRRVMGKEIKFLLHFVKESKQDESGMPNNRFLAERTGGTYSTLKVQPAELEDSGVYFCASSQVGLAGGYEQYFGPGTRLTVT.

This chain connects TRBV7-3 to TRBJ1-5, with TRBD1 matching over 8 bases. The CDR3 contains 16 residues. Trimming took 5 bases from V and 2 from J; bases not matched to a gene: 8. Germline lookup yields CDR1 SGHTA and CDR2 FQGTGA. CDR3 loop: CASSPPGQGCNQPQHF. The CDR3 DNA is TGTGCCAGCAGCCCCCCCGGACAGGGCTGCAATCAGCCCCAGCATTTT.

CDR3 in amino acids: CASSTVNTEAFF. The CDR3 coding sequence is TGTGCCAGTAGTACGGTGAACACTGAAGCTTTCTTT. The chain employs TRBV19 and TRBJ1-1; D remains unclear. Trimming removed 4 bases from V and 0 bases from J, with 3 bases in between. CDR1 is LNHDA and CDR2 is SQIVND in the germline V gene (reference sequence). The CDR3 covers 12 residues.

The V and J genes are TRBV7-2 and TRBJ1-3; 7 bases match TRBD1. Losses at the gene ends were 4 bases for V and 4 bases for J; bases not matched to a gene: 1. Germline V gives CDR1 SGHTA, CDR2 FQGNSA. This CDR3 comprises 13 residues. DNA of the CDR3: TGTGCCAGCAGCTCGGACAGGGGAAACACCATATATTTT. Encoded protein: CASSSDRGNTIYF. The full variable domain, in which reference TRBV7-2 and TRBJ1-3 provide the parts outside the CDR3, is GAGVSQSPSNKVTEKGKDVELRCDPISGHTALYWYRQSLGQGLEFLIYFQGNSAPDKSGLPSDRFSAERTGGSVSTLTIQRTQQEDSAVYLCASSSDRGNTIYFGEGSWLTVV.

This clone turned up a few times. The chain is built from TRBV27 and TRBJ2-7, with 7 nucleotides matching TRBD2. The CDR3 has 15 amino acids. Germline loops: CDR1 MNHEY, CDR2 SMNVEV (reference sequence). Germline trimming cut 1 base from V and 4 bases from J; bases unmatched to any gene: 7. CDR3 nucleotide sequence: TGTGCCAGCAGTTTATGGGCGGGGGTGGGGTACGAGCAGTACTTC. Translated: CASSLWAGVGYEQYF.

This chain joins TRBV19 and TRBJ2-5; no reliable D call. V lost 6 bases to trimming and J lost 1 base, with 12 bases between them. The CDR3 runs 14 residues. The germline V gene has CDR1 LNHDA and CDR2 SQIVND (reference sequence). As DNA, the CDR3 is TGTGCCAGTAGCCCAGCCGCGGCCCAAGAGACCCAGTACTTC. The encoded protein is CASSPAAAQETQYF.

The CDR3, as DNA: TGTGCCAGCAGCCCTCTAGGACTCCACTACAATGAGCAGTTCTTC. It translates to CASSPLGLHYNEQFF. V is TRBV27 and J is TRBJ2-1, with a possible D match to TRBD2 (5 bases). The CDR3 has 15 residues. V lost 6 bases, J lost 3 bases, and 15 bases lay in between. CDR1 is MNHEY, CDR2 SMNVEV, per germline (reference sequence).

In its sample, this clone was seen once. V is TRBV7-6 and J is TRBJ1-6; 8 bases are shared with TRBD1. The ends lost 2 bases at V and 7 bases at J; junction bases unmatched: 7. Looked up from germline, CDR1 is SGHVS and CDR2 is FNYEAQ. The length of the CDR3 is 16 residues. The chain's CDR3 is CASSLNYRGNNSPLHF. The CDR3 DNA is TGTGCCAGCAGCTTAAATTACAGGGGGAACAATTCACCCCTCCACTTT.

This chain connects TRBV6-1 to TRBJ1-1; D uncertain. With 3 bases removed from V and 7 bases from J, the gap between germline ends came to 6 bases. The CDR3 is 11 residues long. The germline CDR1 and CDR2 sequences are MNHNS and SASEGT. Here the CDR3 reads CASSDYGEAFF. CDR3 nucleotide sequence: TGTGCCAGCAGTGATTACGGTGAAGCTTTCTTT.